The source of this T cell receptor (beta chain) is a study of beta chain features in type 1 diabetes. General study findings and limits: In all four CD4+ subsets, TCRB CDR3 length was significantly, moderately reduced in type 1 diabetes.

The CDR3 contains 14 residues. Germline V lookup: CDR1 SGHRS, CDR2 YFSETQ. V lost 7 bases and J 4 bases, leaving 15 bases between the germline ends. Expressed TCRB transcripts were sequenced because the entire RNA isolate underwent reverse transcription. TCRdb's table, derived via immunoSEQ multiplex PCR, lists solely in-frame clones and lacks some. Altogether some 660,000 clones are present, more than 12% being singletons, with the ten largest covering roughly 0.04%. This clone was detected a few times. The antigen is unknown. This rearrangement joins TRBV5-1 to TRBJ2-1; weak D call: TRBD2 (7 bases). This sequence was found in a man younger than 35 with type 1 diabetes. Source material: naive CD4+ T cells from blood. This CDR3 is CASRGAGEYNEQFF. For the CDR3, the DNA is TGCGCCAGCCGGGGGGCGGGAGAATACAATGAGCAGTTCTTC.